Listed here is a single TCR beta chain. The antigen remains undetermined. This sample is part of a study of graft-versus-host responses after intestinal transplantation. Germline V lookup: CDR1 SQVTM, CDR2 ANQGSEA. The CDR3 length is 14 residues. V was pared by 4 bases and J by 4 bases, with 9 bases of the junction left unmatched. Clones were read by immunoSEQ multiplex PCR, and TCRdb kept only the in-frame ones, dropping some. The sample has 85,000 to 95,000 clones, approximately 94% seen once. The chain carries TRBV29-1 and TRBJ1-2; 7 bases agree with TRBD1. The clonotype comes from a human donor who received an intestinal transplant. The sequencing here drew on unstimulated CD8+ T cells sorted from spleen or lymph node cells, taken before intestinal transplant. The CDR3 region has the DNA TGCAGCGTTGTTGTAACAGGGGCCTTCTATGGCTACACCTTC. Translating gives CSVVVTGAFYGYTF.